This is a list of T cell receptor beta chains from one sample in a study of CD8 T cells in Susac syndrome. TCRdb reprocessed the immunoSEQ multiplex PCR reads with MiXCR, giving one entry per CDR3 protein. The data contain 200,000 to 250,000 distinct CDR3 sequences, 95% of them singletons. Sequencing was done on a sample of CD4+ T cells from PBMCs. The receptors derive from a human donor with multiple sclerosis. Both conserved end residues are part of each CDR3. A D gene is named only where the DNA matches it firmly. Only part of the rows carry a size: once, few, many, or a class if the clone is expanded.

len: 13; j_gene: TRBJ2-5; v_gene: TRBV7-3; abundance: .; d_gene: .; CDR3nt: TGTGCCAGCAGCAAGGGAAATCAAGAGACCCAGTACTTC; CDR3aa: CASSKGNQETQYF
len: 13; j_gene: TRBJ2-5; v_gene: TRBV12-3/TRBV12-4; abundance: .; d_gene: .; CDR3nt: TGTGCCAGCAGTTCGAACCAACAGGGGACCCAGTACTTC; CDR3aa: CASSSNQQGTQYF
len: 14; j_gene: TRBJ1-2; v_gene: TRBV30; abundance: .; d_gene: TRBD1; CDR3nt: TGTGCCTGGAGTCCCCGGCAGGGGGCCCATGGCTACACCTTC; CDR3aa: CAWSPRQGAHGYTF
len: 13; j_gene: TRBJ2-7; v_gene: TRBV29-1; abundance: .; d_gene: TRBD1; CDR3nt: TGCAGCGTTGCCGGGACAGGGTTCTACGAGCAGTACTTC; CDR3aa: CSVAGTGFYEQYF
len: 14; j_gene: TRBJ1-6; v_gene: TRBV7-9; abundance: once; d_gene: TRBD1; CDR3nt: TGTGCCGTCACAGGGGACGCAGATAATTCACCCCTCCACTTT; CDR3aa: CAVTGDADNSPLHF
len: 13; j_gene: TRBJ2-1; v_gene: TRBV5-1; abundance: .; d_gene: .; CDR3nt: TGCGCCAGCAGCGTAGGGACTCGAAATGAGCAGTTCTTC; CDR3aa: CASSVGTRNEQFF
len: 15; j_gene: TRBJ2-7; v_gene: TRBV12-3/TRBV12-4; abundance: .; d_gene: TRBD1; CDR3nt: TGTGCCAGCAGCCCTCCGGGACAGGGGGCATACGAGCAGTACTTC; CDR3aa: CASSPPGQGAYEQYF
len: 14; j_gene: TRBJ2-1; v_gene: TRBV27; abundance: .; d_gene: .; CDR3nt: TGTGCCAGCAGTTTACTAGCTGGGGGCAATGAGCAGTTCTTC; CDR3aa: CASSLLAGGNEQFF
len: 14; j_gene: TRBJ2-5; v_gene: TRBV20-1; abundance: .; d_gene: .; CDR3nt: TGCAGTGCTGGGCCGGATGGGCGCCAAGAGACCCAGTACTTC; CDR3aa: CSAGPDGRQETQYF
len: 14; j_gene: TRBJ2-7; v_gene: TRBV3-1; abundance: .; d_gene: .; CDR3nt: TGTGCCAGCAGCCACGCAGGGGCCTCCTACGAGCAGTACTTC; CDR3aa: CASSHAGASYEQYF
len: 16; j_gene: TRBJ2-1; v_gene: TRBV15; abundance: .; d_gene: .; CDR3nt: TGTGCCACCAGCAGAGATCGCGGGGCGAGACGTAATGAGCAGTTCTTC; CDR3aa: CATSRDRGARRNEQFF
len: 14; j_gene: TRBJ1-5; v_gene: TRBV7-8; abundance: .; d_gene: TRBD1; CDR3nt: TGTGCCAGCAGTAGGGACAGGGGAAATCAGCCCCAGCATTTT; CDR3aa: CASSRDRGNQPQHF
len: 19; j_gene: TRBJ2-5; v_gene: TRBV25-1; abundance: .; d_gene: TRBD2; CDR3nt: TGTGCCAGCAGTGAGATCAAACCCGGACTAGCGGGAGTGGGGGAGACCCAGTACTTC; CDR3aa: CASSEIKPGLAGVGETQYF
len: 14; j_gene: TRBJ2-1; v_gene: TRBV5-1; abundance: .; d_gene: .; CDR3nt: TGCGCCAGCAGCTTGGCGAAGGGCTCCAATGAGCAGTTCTTC; CDR3aa: CASSLAKGSNEQFF
len: 13; j_gene: TRBJ2-1; v_gene: TRBV19; abundance: .; d_gene: .; CDR3nt: TGTGCCAGTACCCGGGACGTATACAATGAGCAGTTCTTC; CDR3aa: CASTRDVYNEQFF
len: 14; j_gene: TRBJ2-2; v_gene: TRBV9; abundance: .; d_gene: .; CDR3nt: TGTGCCAGCAGCCCAGCCGACCGGGGCGGGGAGCTGTTTTTT; CDR3aa: CASSPADRGGELFF
len: 15; j_gene: TRBJ2-1; v_gene: TRBV7-3; abundance: .; d_gene: .; CDR3nt: TGTGCCAGCAGCTTAAGGGGGGTGACCTACAATGAGCAGTTCTTC; CDR3aa: CASSLRGVTYNEQFF
len: 13; j_gene: TRBJ2-5; v_gene: TRBV30; abundance: .; d_gene: .; CDR3nt: TGTGCCTGGAGTGGACACATCCAAGAGACCCAGTACTTC; CDR3aa: CAWSGHIQETQYF
len: 13; j_gene: TRBJ2-6; v_gene: TRBV29-1; abundance: .; d_gene: .; CDR3nt: TGCAGCGTTGGAGCAAATGGGGCCAACGTCCTGACTTTC; CDR3aa: CSVGANGANVLTF
len: 14; j_gene: TRBJ1-1; v_gene: TRBV7-9; abundance: .; d_gene: .; CDR3nt: TGTGCCAGCACCCGAGGGGTGGTGAACACTGAAGCTTTCTTT; CDR3aa: CASTRGVVNTEAFF
len: 11; j_gene: TRBJ2-1; v_gene: TRBV27; abundance: .; d_gene: .; CDR3nt: TGTGCCAGCCGGAGGGTCGATGAGCAGTTCTTC; CDR3aa: CASRRVDEQFF
len: 17; j_gene: TRBJ2-6; v_gene: TRBV5-1; abundance: .; d_gene: .; CDR3nt: TGCGCCAGCAGCTTGGGCCTTTATGGCTCTGGGGCCAACGTCCTGACTTTC; CDR3aa: CASSLGLYGSGANVLTF
len: 13; j_gene: TRBJ2-7; v_gene: TRBV28; abundance: once; d_gene: .; CDR3nt: TGTGCCAGCAGTGCGGTGGGGCCCTACGAGCAGTACTTC; CDR3aa: CASSAVGPYEQYF
len: 16; j_gene: TRBJ2-5; v_gene: TRBV27; abundance: .; d_gene: TRBD2; CDR3nt: TGTGCCAGCAGTTCTTTACTAGCGGGGTTCCAAGAGACCCAGTACTTC; CDR3aa: CASSSLLAGFQETQYF
len: 13; j_gene: TRBJ2-5; v_gene: TRBV5-4; abundance: few; d_gene: .; CDR3nt: TGTGCCAGCAGCTTGTCGGGCCAAGAGACCCAGTACTTC; CDR3aa: CASSLSGQETQYF
len: 13; j_gene: TRBJ1-5; v_gene: TRBV29-1; abundance: .; d_gene: .; CDR3nt: TGCAGCGTTGCTACAGCGGGCAATCAGCCCCAGCATTTT; CDR3aa: CSVATAGNQPQHF
len: 11; j_gene: TRBJ2-1; v_gene: TRBV20-1; abundance: .; d_gene: .; CDR3nt: TGCAGTGCGGACGTGATTGATGAGCAGTTCTTC; CDR3aa: CSADVIDEQFF
len: 12; j_gene: TRBJ1-2; v_gene: TRBV29-1; abundance: once; d_gene: .; CDR3nt: TGCAGCGTTGGGGAGTCTAACTATGGCTACACCTTC; CDR3aa: CSVGESNYGYTF
len: 16; j_gene: TRBJ2-1; v_gene: TRBV6-4; abundance: .; d_gene: TRBD2; CDR3nt: TGTGCCAGCGCACCGACTAGCGGGGGATCGTACAATGAGCAGTTCTTC; CDR3aa: CASAPTSGGSYNEQFF
len: 16; j_gene: TRBJ2-2; v_gene: TRBV15; abundance: .; d_gene: TRBD1; CDR3nt: TGTGCCACCAGCAGTCCGGGACAGGGTAACACCGGGGAGCTGTTTTTT; CDR3aa: CATSSPGQGNTGELFF
len: 14; j_gene: TRBJ2-7; v_gene: TRBV7-9; abundance: .; d_gene: .; CDR3nt: TGTGCCAGCAGCTTGGACGCCAGCTCCTACGAGCAGTACTTC; CDR3aa: CASSLDASSYEQYF
len: 14; j_gene: TRBJ1-2; v_gene: TRBV9; abundance: .; d_gene: TRBD1; CDR3nt: TGTGCCAGCAGCGTAGCTACAGGGGGAAATGGCTACACCTTC; CDR3aa: CASSVATGGNGYTF
len: 13; j_gene: TRBJ1-6; v_gene: TRBV2; abundance: .; d_gene: .; CDR3nt: TGTGCCAGCGGGGGACTGAAGGCTTCACCCCTCCACTTT; CDR3aa: CASGGLKASPLHF
len: 12; j_gene: TRBJ1-1; v_gene: TRBV29-1; abundance: .; d_gene: TRBD1; CDR3nt: TGCAGCGTTCACAGGGGGTCGGCTGAAGCTTTCTTT; CDR3aa: CSVHRGSAEAFF
len: 16; j_gene: TRBJ2-3; v_gene: TRBV18; abundance: .; d_gene: TRBD1; CDR3nt: TGTGCCAGCTCACCCCCCGGACAGGGGCGTACAGATACGCAGTATTTT; CDR3aa: CASSPPGQGRTDTQYF
len: 14; j_gene: TRBJ2-7; v_gene: TRBV5-1; abundance: .; d_gene: TRBD1; CDR3nt: TGCGCCAGCAGCTGGACAGGGAATACCTACGAGCAGTACTTC; CDR3aa: CASSWTGNTYEQYF
len: 13; j_gene: TRBJ1-2; v_gene: TRBV2; abundance: once; d_gene: .; CDR3nt: TGTGCCAGCAGCGAAGTGGCAGCTTATGGCTACACCTTC; CDR3aa: CASSEVAAYGYTF
len: 15; j_gene: TRBJ2-7; v_gene: TRBV29-1; abundance: .; d_gene: TRBD1; CDR3nt: TGCAGCGTTGAGGACAACAGGGGCAGGGTGGGCGAGCAGTACTTC; CDR3aa: CSVEDNRGRVGEQYF
len: 12; j_gene: TRBJ2-3; v_gene: TRBV24-1; abundance: .; d_gene: .; CDR3nt: TGTGCCACCAGGGACAACACAGATACGCAGTATTTT; CDR3aa: CATRDNTDTQYF
len: 17; j_gene: TRBJ2-1; v_gene: TRBV18; abundance: .; d_gene: .; CDR3nt: TGTGCCAGCTCACCAGTTAACAGTCTTTCCCCCTACAATGAGCAGTTCTTC; CDR3aa: CASSPVNSLSPYNEQFF